A selection of T cell receptor beta chains follows, all from one sample in a study of monozygotic twins with inflammatory bowel disease. Using the 5' RACE reads, TCRdb records one entry per CDR3 protein without DNA. The sample includes approximately 400,000 distinct CDR3 sequences. Sequencing input: blood. These receptors were taken from a human donor with ulcerative colitis or Crohn's disease, or a healthy co-twin of an affected twin (not recorded which). CDR3s include the opening cysteine and the closing phenylalanine or tryptophan.

v_call	j_call	cdr3_length	cdr3_aa
TRBV7-8	TRBJ1-2	16	CASSFVKTEFNYGYTF
TRBV7-9	TRBJ1-6	14	CASSDDRYNSPLHF
TRBV6-1	TRBJ1-5	18	CASSSRGAGGILPWPQHF
TRBV20-1	TRBJ1-4	15	CSASDRQGGFEKLFF
TRBV7-8	TRBJ1-1	13	CASSYTQNTEAFF
TRBV6-6	TRBJ2-5	14	CASSYPGGQETQYF
TRBV7-2	TRBJ2-7	12	CASSITGYEQYF
TRBV20-1	TRBJ2-3	15	CSAGSSGGPTDTQYF
TRBV7-9	TRBJ1-2	15	CASSRAQGGNYGYTF
TRBV5-1	TRBJ2-3	21	CASSPTSGGVSSSRGADTQYF
TRBV5-1	TRBJ2-3	14	CASSLGSHTDTQYF
TRBV14	TRBJ2-2	12	CASSHAPGELFF
TRBV5-1	TRBJ2-2	13	CASSLSITGELFF
TRBV5-1	TRBJ2-2	14	CASSLAKPTGELFF
TRBV5-5	TRBJ1-3	16	CASSLLITYSGNTIYF
TRBV7-2	TRBJ1-2	15	CASSPPDRGRKGYTF
TRBV2	TRBJ2-7	12	CASMPDAYEQYF
TRBV28	TRBJ2-1	15	CASSFQLSSYNEQFF
TRBV11-2	TRBJ2-3	15	CASSLERLRTDTQYF
TRBV10-2	TRBJ2-7	16	CASSGNRDRRVYKQYF
TRBV15	TRBJ1-6	15	CATSRDVGSGSPLHF
TRBV9	TRBJ2-5	15	CASSVQAATQETQYF
TRBV6-2/TRBV6-3	TRBJ1-2	14	CASSYSSGSYGYTF
TRBV20-1	TRBJ1-5	14	CSGYEQGYNQPQHF
TRBV6-5	TRBJ1-2	13	CATRDRGNYGYTF
TRBV20-1	TRBJ2-1	15	CSARAYARASNEQFF
TRBV6-1	TRBJ2-1	15	CASSEGPPAWSEQFF
TRBV4-1	TRBJ1-1	14	CASSQEIRNTEAFF
TRBV11-2	TRBJ1-1	14	CASSLRGGLAEAFF
TRBV21-1	TRBJ1-2	12	CASPRLGYGYTF
TRBV20-1	TRBJ2-2	15	CSGTDRGRGTGELFF
TRBV20-1	TRBJ2-3	14	CSARDRAVADTQYF
TRBV11-3	TRBJ2-3	17	CASSLGIVSGSADTQYF
TRBV20-1	TRBJ2-7	11	CSANYIDEQYF
TRBV3-1	TRBJ2-7	16	CASSPHPDPSSYEQYF
TRBV24-1	TRBJ1-2	15	CATSDQDALRSGYTF
TRBV5-4	TRBJ2-5	15	CASSPRGGQFETQYF
TRBV5-1	TRBJ2-1	15	CASSARLAGYNEQFF
TRBV20-1	TRBJ1-6	14	CSAPDSSYNSPLHF
TRBV7-3	TRBJ1-3	13	CASGPTGGNTIYF